Listed below are T cell receptor beta chains from one sample, sequenced in a study of Tregs in tolerant kidney transplant recipients. The repertoire was sequenced with immunoSEQ multiplex PCR; TCRdb's copy has only in-frame clones and lacks some. Seen here are around 74,000 clones, about 98% observed once, and the top ten hold around 0.6%. The sample here was CD4+ T cells from blood, taken before the transplant. These receptor sequences come from a human donor who received a combined kidney and bone marrow transplant. The CDR3 runs from the conserved cysteine through the conserved F or W. D genes are given only for firm matches. Only part of the rows carry a size: once, few, many, or a class if the clone is expanded.

D gene: TRBD2; V gene: TRBV6-4; clone size: once; J gene: TRBJ2-1; CDR3 DNA: TGTGCCAGTCCCCAGCGGGGGGGCCGGAATGAGCAGTTCTTC; CDR3 protein: CASPQRGGRNEQFF
D gene: .; V gene: TRBV18; clone size: .; J gene: TRBJ2-7; CDR3 DNA: TGTGCCAGCTCAGCCTACAGAAGTGAGCAGTACTTC; CDR3 protein: CASSAYRSEQYF
D gene: .; V gene: TRBV2; clone size: .; J gene: TRBJ1-4; CDR3 DNA: TGTGCCAGCAGTCCTCAGGGGCAAGGAGGTGAAAAACTGTTTTTT; CDR3 protein: CASSPQGQGGEKLFF
D gene: TRBD1; V gene: TRBV5-4; clone size: .; J gene: TRBJ2-1; CDR3 DNA: TGTGCCACCTCTTTGGACAGGGGCGCCTACAATGAGCAGTTCTTC; CDR3 protein: CATSLDRGAYNEQFF
D gene: .; V gene: TRBV27; clone size: .; J gene: TRBJ1-5; CDR3 DNA: TGTGCCAGCAGTCACGGGATTAGCAATCAGCCCCAGCATTTT; CDR3 protein: CASSHGISNQPQHF
D gene: TRBD1; V gene: TRBV5-4; clone size: .; J gene: TRBJ1-5; CDR3 DNA: TGTGCCAGCAGCTTTGGGGGACAGGGGGCCCGGCTCCGAGGGCAGCCCCAGCATTTT; CDR3 protein: CASSFGGQGARLRGQPQHF
D gene: .; V gene: TRBV15; clone size: .; J gene: TRBJ1-1; CDR3 DNA: TGTGCCACCAGCAGAGACCGATTCGTAGCCGGGTCCAAGGACACTGAAGCTTTCTTT; CDR3 protein: CATSRDRFVAGSKDTEAFF
D gene: .; V gene: TRBV7-2; clone size: .; J gene: TRBJ1-1; CDR3 DNA: TGTGCCAGCAGCTTAGATTGGCAATACACTGAAGCTTTCTTT; CDR3 protein: CASSLDWQYTEAFF
D gene: TRBD1; V gene: TRBV4-2; clone size: .; J gene: TRBJ2-3; CDR3 DNA: TGTGCCAGCAGCCCAGGACAGGGGGGGACAGATACGCAGTATTTT; CDR3 protein: CASSPGQGGTDTQYF
D gene: TRBD2; V gene: TRBV11-3; clone size: .; J gene: TRBJ2-1; CDR3 DNA: TGTGCCAGCAGCCGAGGACTAGCGGCCTACAATGAGCAGTTCTTC; CDR3 protein: CASSRGLAAYNEQFF
D gene: .; V gene: TRBV18; clone size: .; J gene: TRBJ1-5; CDR3 DNA: TGTGCCAGCTCACTAACGCGGGATCAGCCCCAGCATTTT; CDR3 protein: CASSLTRDQPQHF
D gene: TRBD1; V gene: TRBV28; clone size: .; J gene: TRBJ2-1; CDR3 DNA: TGTGCCAGCATACGGGACAGAGGGTACAATGAGCAGTTCTTC; CDR3 protein: CASIRDRGYNEQFF
D gene: TRBD2; V gene: TRBV6-1; clone size: .; J gene: TRBJ2-3; CDR3 DNA: TGTGCCAGCAGTGAAGGATGGGGACTAGCGAAGTATTTT; CDR3 protein: CASSEGWGLAKYF
D gene: .; V gene: TRBV7-2; clone size: .; J gene: TRBJ2-5; CDR3 DNA: TGTGCCAGCAGCTTATCCGTCCATCAGGGGGAGACCCAGTACTTC; CDR3 protein: CASSLSVHQGETQYF
D gene: .; V gene: TRBV30; clone size: .; J gene: TRBJ2-5; CDR3 DNA: TGTGCCTGGAATCACCAAAGCGCGGCCGAGACCCAGTACTTC; CDR3 protein: CAWNHQSAAETQYF
D gene: .; V gene: TRBV5-1; clone size: .; J gene: TRBJ2-7; CDR3 DNA: TGCGCCAGCAGCTTGGGGGGAAGACAGAGCTCCTACGAGCAGTACTTC; CDR3 protein: CASSLGGRQSSYEQYF
D gene: .; V gene: TRBV5-1; clone size: .; J gene: TRBJ2-3; CDR3 DNA: TGCGCCAGCAGCTTGGGTTCCGGGACTGCCACAGATACGCAGTATTTT; CDR3 protein: CASSLGSGTATDTQYF
D gene: .; V gene: TRBV2; clone size: .; J gene: TRBJ2-5; CDR3 DNA: TGTGCCAGCAAGGGCGGGGTTAATCAAAATACCCAGTACTTC; CDR3 protein: CASKGGVNQNTQYF
D gene: TRBD1; V gene: TRBV7-9; clone size: .; J gene: TRBJ1-1; CDR3 DNA: TGTGCCAGCAGCTTAGGGACAGGCCTTAGGAACACTGAAGCTTTCTTT; CDR3 protein: CASSLGTGLRNTEAFF
D gene: .; V gene: TRBV7-9; clone size: .; J gene: TRBJ2-7; CDR3 DNA: TGTGCCAGCAGCTTAGATTTGGGCGACAGCCACGAGCAGTACTTC; CDR3 protein: CASSLDLGDSHEQYF
D gene: TRBD2; V gene: TRBV7-9; clone size: once; J gene: TRBJ2-5; CDR3 DNA: TGTGCCAGCAGCTTTATCAGCGGGAGCGATGAGACCCAGTACTTC; CDR3 protein: CASSFISGSDETQYF
D gene: TRBD2; V gene: TRBV7-7; clone size: .; J gene: TRBJ2-2; CDR3 DNA: TGTGCCAGCAGCTTAGAACTAGCGGGGAAAACCGGGGAGCTGTTTTTT; CDR3 protein: CASSLELAGKTGELFF
D gene: TRBD1; V gene: TRBV2; clone size: .; J gene: TRBJ1-2; CDR3 DNA: TGTGCCAGCACCGACAGGGGCTATGGCTACACCTTC; CDR3 protein: CASTDRGYGYTF
D gene: .; V gene: TRBV7-3; clone size: .; J gene: TRBJ2-1; CDR3 DNA: TGTGCCAGCAGCTTAAGGGGCGGGAACAGGGGGGGGAATGAGCAGTTCTTC; CDR3 protein: CASSLRGGNRGGNEQFF
D gene: TRBD2; V gene: TRBV2; clone size: .; J gene: TRBJ2-5; CDR3 DNA: TGTGCCAGCAGTCAACAGGGACTAGCGGTCCAAGAGACCCAGTACTTC; CDR3 protein: CASSQQGLAVQETQYF
D gene: .; V gene: TRBV4-1; clone size: .; J gene: TRBJ2-3; CDR3 DNA: TGCGCCAGCAGCCAAGTCTTTAACACAGATACGCAGTATTTT; CDR3 protein: CASSQVFNTDTQYF
D gene: .; V gene: TRBV28; clone size: .; J gene: TRBJ1-3; CDR3 DNA: TGTGCCAGCAGTCGTCAGAAAAGAAACACCATATATTTT; CDR3 protein: CASSRQKRNTIYF
D gene: .; V gene: TRBV5-1; clone size: .; J gene: TRBJ2-7; CDR3 DNA: TGCGCCAGCAGCTTGGAGCCCCGCAGCCTAGGTCTGTACTTC; CDR3 protein: CASSLEPRSLGLYF
D gene: .; V gene: TRBV14; clone size: .; J gene: TRBJ1-2; CDR3 DNA: TGTGCCAGCAGCCCCGGGACACCCCCCCCGATCTATGGCTACACCTTC; CDR3 protein: CASSPGTPPPIYGYTF
D gene: .; V gene: TRBV2; clone size: .; J gene: TRBJ1-2; CDR3 DNA: TGTGCCAGCAGTGAAACAGGCTTGGGTGTGCGTGGCTACACCTTC; CDR3 protein: CASSETGLGVRGYTF
D gene: .; V gene: TRBV2; clone size: .; J gene: TRBJ2-5; CDR3 DNA: TGTGCCAGCAGTTCCAGGGTGGGCCAAGAGACCCAGTACTTC; CDR3 protein: CASSSRVGQETQYF
D gene: TRBD2; V gene: TRBV5-4; clone size: .; J gene: TRBJ2-3; CDR3 DNA: TGTGCCAGCAGCACCCAGTTCCAACTTATAGCGGGAGGGCCCATAGATACGCAGTATTTT; CDR3 protein: CASSTQFQLIAGGPIDTQYF
D gene: .; V gene: TRBV11-2; clone size: .; J gene: TRBJ2-7; CDR3 DNA: TGTGCCAGCAGCCGGGGTCGTTACGAGCAGTACTTC; CDR3 protein: CASSRGRYEQYF
D gene: .; V gene: TRBV11-3; clone size: .; J gene: TRBJ2-5; CDR3 DNA: TGTGCCAGCAGCTTGGCCGGACTAACGGGAGAGACCCAGTACTTC; CDR3 protein: CASSLAGLTGETQYF
D gene: .; V gene: TRBV19; clone size: .; J gene: TRBJ2-3; CDR3 DNA: TGTGCCAGTACCCCCATGACTAGTAGCACAGATACGCAGTATTTT; CDR3 protein: CASTPMTSSTDTQYF
D gene: .; V gene: TRBV4-3; clone size: .; J gene: TRBJ1-5; CDR3 DNA: TGCGCCAGCAGCGAGAGGCCTAGCAATCAGCCCCAGCATTTT; CDR3 protein: CASSERPSNQPQHF
D gene: .; V gene: TRBV18; clone size: .; J gene: TRBJ1-2; CDR3 DNA: TGTGCCAGCTCAACCAGCGTAGAAACTAACTATGGCTACACCTTC; CDR3 protein: CASSTSVETNYGYTF
D gene: TRBD2; V gene: TRBV11-2; clone size: .; J gene: TRBJ2-1; CDR3 DNA: TGTGCCAGCAGCCCAACCTCACTAGCGGGGGGATTAAATGAGCAGTTCTTC; CDR3 protein: CASSPTSLAGGLNEQFF
D gene: .; V gene: TRBV5-4; clone size: .; J gene: TRBJ2-3; CDR3 DNA: TGTGCCAGCAGCTCCCCAGTCGGTGAGGGCACAGATACGCAGTATTTT; CDR3 protein: CASSSPVGEGTDTQYF
D gene: .; V gene: TRBV6-1; clone size: .; J gene: TRBJ2-7; CDR3 DNA: TGTGCCTGTCGAGACGGGACAAGGGCCTACGAGCAGTACTTC; CDR3 protein: CACRDGTRAYEQYF
D gene: TRBD1; V gene: TRBV19; clone size: .; J gene: TRBJ1-2; CDR3 DNA: TGTGCCAGTAGTATAAAACAGATAGGACAGGGACCGGAGGGCTACACCTTC; CDR3 protein: CASSIKQIGQGPEGYTF
D gene: TRBD1; V gene: TRBV4-3; clone size: .; J gene: TRBJ1-5; CDR3 DNA: TGCGCCAGCAGCCAAGACAGGGGGAGCAATCAGCCCCAGCATTTT; CDR3 protein: CASSQDRGSNQPQHF
D gene: .; V gene: TRBV6-1; clone size: .; J gene: TRBJ1-1; CDR3 DNA: TGTGCCAGCAGTGCTCTTACGGGGGGGCATAGGAACACTGAAGCTTTCTTT; CDR3 protein: CASSALTGGHRNTEAFF
D gene: TRBD2; V gene: TRBV7-2; clone size: .; J gene: TRBJ2-2; CDR3 DNA: TGTGCCAGCACCCCGGGAGGACTAGCGGGACCGAACACCGGGGAGCTGTTTTTT; CDR3 protein: CASTPGGLAGPNTGELFF
D gene: TRBD2; V gene: TRBV5-1; clone size: .; J gene: TRBJ2-7; CDR3 DNA: TGCGCCAGCAGCTTGGATATGAGCGGGAGGCCTCTCTACGAGCAGTACTTC; CDR3 protein: CASSLDMSGRPLYEQYF
D gene: .; V gene: TRBV19; clone size: .; J gene: TRBJ2-3; CDR3 DNA: TGTGCCAGTAGGCCGAAGGGACACTTCACAGATACGCAGTATTTT; CDR3 protein: CASRPKGHFTDTQYF
D gene: .; V gene: TRBV2; clone size: .; J gene: TRBJ2-1; CDR3 DNA: TGTGCCAGCAGGGCGGTTGAGCAGTTCTTC; CDR3 protein: CASRAVEQFF
D gene: TRBD1; V gene: TRBV5-1; clone size: .; J gene: TRBJ1-2; CDR3 DNA: TGCGCCAGCAGCTTCGGGACAGGGTCGTACTATGGCTACACCTTC; CDR3 protein: CASSFGTGSYYGYTF